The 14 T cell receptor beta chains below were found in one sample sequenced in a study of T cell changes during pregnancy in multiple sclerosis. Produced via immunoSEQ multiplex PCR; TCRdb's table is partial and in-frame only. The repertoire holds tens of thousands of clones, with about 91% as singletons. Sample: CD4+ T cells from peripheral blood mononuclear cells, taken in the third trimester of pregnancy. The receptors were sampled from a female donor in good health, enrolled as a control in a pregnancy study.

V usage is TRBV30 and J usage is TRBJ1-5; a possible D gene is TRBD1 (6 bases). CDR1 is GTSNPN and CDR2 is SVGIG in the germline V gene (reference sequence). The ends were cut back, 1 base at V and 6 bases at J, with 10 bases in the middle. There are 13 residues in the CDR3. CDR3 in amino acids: CAWSGGHGQPQHF. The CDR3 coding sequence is TGTGCCTGGAGTGGGGGGCACGGTCAGCCCCAGCATTTT.

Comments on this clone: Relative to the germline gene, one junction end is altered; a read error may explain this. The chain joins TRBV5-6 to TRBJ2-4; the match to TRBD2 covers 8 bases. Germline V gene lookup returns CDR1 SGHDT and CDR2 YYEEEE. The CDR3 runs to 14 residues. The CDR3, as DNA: TGTGCCAGCAGCCGGGGGGGGGCCAGAAACATTCAGTACTTC. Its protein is CASSRGGARNIQYF.

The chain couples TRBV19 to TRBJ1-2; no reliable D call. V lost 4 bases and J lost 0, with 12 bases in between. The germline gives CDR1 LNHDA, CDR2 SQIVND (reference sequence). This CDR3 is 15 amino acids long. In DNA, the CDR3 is TGTGCCAGTAGTAGTGGAGGGTCAGCTAACTATGGCTACACCTTC. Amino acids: CASSSGGSANYGYTF.

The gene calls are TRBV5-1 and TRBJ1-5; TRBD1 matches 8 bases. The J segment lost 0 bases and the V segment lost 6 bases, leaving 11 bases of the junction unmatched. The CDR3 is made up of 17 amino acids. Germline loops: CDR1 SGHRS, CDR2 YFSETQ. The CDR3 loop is CASKQGGQLYSNQPQHF. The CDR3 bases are TGCGCCAGCAAACAGGGGGGACAGCTGTATAGCAATCAGCCCCAGCATTTT.

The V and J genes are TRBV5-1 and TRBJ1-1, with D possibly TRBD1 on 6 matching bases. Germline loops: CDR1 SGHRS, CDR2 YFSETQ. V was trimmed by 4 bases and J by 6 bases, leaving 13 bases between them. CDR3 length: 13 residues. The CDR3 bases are TGCGCCAGCAGCATTCAACAGGGAGCTGAAGCTTTCTTT. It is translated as CASSIQQGAEAFF.

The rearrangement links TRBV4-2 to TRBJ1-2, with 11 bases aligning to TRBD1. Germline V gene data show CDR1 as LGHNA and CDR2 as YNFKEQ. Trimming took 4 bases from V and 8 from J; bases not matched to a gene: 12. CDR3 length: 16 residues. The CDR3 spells CASSREDRGRFGGYTF. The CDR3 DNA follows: TGTGCCAGCAGCCGAGAGGACAGGGGGCGTTTTGGCGGCTACACCTTC.

The CDR3: CASILQGAGTEAFF. The CDR3 nucleotides read TGTGCCAGCATTTTACAGGGGGCCGGCACTGAAGCTTTCTTT. The chain employs TRBV6-1 and TRBJ1-1; 9 positions match TRBD1. In germline, CDR1 is MNHNS, CDR2 SASEGT. V shed 7 bases and J 4 bases; nucleotides not matched to a gene: 7. The CDR3 spans 14 residues.

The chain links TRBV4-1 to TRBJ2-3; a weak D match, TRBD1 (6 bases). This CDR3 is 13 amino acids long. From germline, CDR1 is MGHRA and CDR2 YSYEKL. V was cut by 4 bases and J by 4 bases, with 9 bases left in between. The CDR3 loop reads CASSRTVADTQYF. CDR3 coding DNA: TGCGCCAGCAGCCGGACAGTAGCAGATACGCAGTATTTT.

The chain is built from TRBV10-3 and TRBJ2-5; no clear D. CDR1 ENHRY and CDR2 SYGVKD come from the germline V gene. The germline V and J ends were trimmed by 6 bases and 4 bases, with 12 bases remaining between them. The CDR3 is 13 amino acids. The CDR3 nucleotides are TGTGCCATCAGCCCGACTGCGGTAGAGACCCAGTACTTC. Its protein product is CAISPTAVETQYF.

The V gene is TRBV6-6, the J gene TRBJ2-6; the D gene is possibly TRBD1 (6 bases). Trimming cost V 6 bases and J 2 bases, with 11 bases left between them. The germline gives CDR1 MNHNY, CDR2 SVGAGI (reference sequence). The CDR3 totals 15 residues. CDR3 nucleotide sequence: TGTGCCAGCAGCCCACAGGGAACTGGGGCCAACGTCCTGACTTTC. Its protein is CASSPQGTGANVLTF.

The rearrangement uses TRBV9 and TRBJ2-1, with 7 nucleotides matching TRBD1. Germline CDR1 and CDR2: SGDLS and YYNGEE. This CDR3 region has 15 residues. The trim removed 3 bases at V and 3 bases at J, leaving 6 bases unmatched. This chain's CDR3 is CASSAPGTVYNEQFF. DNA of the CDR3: TGTGCCAGCAGCGCTCCCGGGACAGTCTACAATGAGCAGTTCTTC.

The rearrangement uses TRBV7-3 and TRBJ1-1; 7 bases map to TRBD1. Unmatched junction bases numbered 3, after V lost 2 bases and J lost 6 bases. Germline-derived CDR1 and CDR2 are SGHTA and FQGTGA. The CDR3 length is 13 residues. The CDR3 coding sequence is TGTGCCAGCAGCTTAGCGGGGACAGCTGAAGCTTTCTTT. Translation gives CASSLAGTAEAFF.

CDR3 loop: CASSDRLARYEQYF. The CDR3 DNA sequence: TGTGCCAGCAGCGACCGACTAGCGCGCTACGAGCAGTACTTC. The V gene is TRBV7-2, the J gene TRBJ2-7; TRBD2 agrees at 8 bases. The germline V gene has CDR1 SGHTA and CDR2 FQGNSA. V shed 5 bases, J shed 3 bases, and the junction held 6 bases outside the gene matches. This CDR3 contains 14 residues.

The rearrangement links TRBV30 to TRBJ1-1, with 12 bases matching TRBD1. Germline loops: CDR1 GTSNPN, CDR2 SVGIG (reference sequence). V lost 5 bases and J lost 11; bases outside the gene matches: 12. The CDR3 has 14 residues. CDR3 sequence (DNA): TGTGCCTGGCGGGACAGGGGGCGCGTACCTTGGGCTTTCTTT. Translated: CAWRDRGRVPWAFF.